The T cell receptor (beta chain) described here comes from a study of blood T cell repertoires in COVID-19. Looking at the study overall: Samples taken during acute and convalescent COVID-19 were collected in the United States, Italy and Spain. Sample material is recorded as cDNA or gDNA derived from T cells, B-cell-depleted T cells, or PBMCs.

The germline CDR1 and CDR2 sequences are LNHDA and SQIVND (reference sequence). The CDR3 sequence is 15 residues long. The V segment lost 8 bases and the J segment 3 bases; nucleotides outside the gene matches: 8. Data came from immunoSEQ multiplex PCR; TCRdb stores just in-frame clones and leaves some out. The table includes 190,000 or so clones, 87% detected once. The sample taken for sequencing was peripheral blood. The chain uses TRBV19 and TRBJ2-1; 9 nucleotides agree with TRBD2. The TCR comes from a woman under 30 who had recovered from COVID-19. CDR3 nucleotides: TGTGCCAGTGCGACTAGCGGAGATATCTACAATGAGCAGTTCTTC. Translating gives CASATSGDIYNEQFF.